Presented here are 20 T cell receptor beta chains from one specimen sequenced in a study of blood T cell repertoires in COVID-19. Profiling relied on immunoSEQ multiplex PCR, and the TCRdb table lists in-frame clones only, not all of them. Seen here are 130,000 or so clones, roughly 80% observed once, and the top ten hold roughly 9.2%. The sample was PBMCs or T cells enriched from blood (not recorded which). The receptors were gathered from a man over 45 who had recovered from COVID-19.

The chain combines TRBV11-2 with TRBJ1-2; D is possibly TRBD1 (5 bases). Germline CDR1 and CDR2: SGHAT and FQNNGV. Trimming took off 1 base at V and 0 bases at J, with 9 bases between the two ends. The CDR3 is 15 residues long. The CDR3 nucleotides read TGTGCCAGCAGCTTAGTCCGGGACTCTAACTATGGCTACACCTTC. This sequence encodes CASSLVRDSNYGYTF.

The chain joins TRBV20-1 to TRBJ2-7; 10 bases are shared with TRBD1. The CDR3 sequence is 14 residues long. Looked up from germline, CDR1 is DFQATT and CDR2 is SNEGSKA (reference sequence). V was clipped by 3 bases and J by 5 bases; unmatched bases: 7. The CDR3 loop is CSASPGQGSNEQYF. DNA of the CDR3: TGCAGTGCTAGTCCGGGACAGGGGAGCAACGAGCAGTACTTC.

This clone was recorded at least ten times. CDR3 sequence (DNA): TGTGCCTGGGACGCCGGACAATTCGGAAACACCATATATTTT. This translates into CAWDAGQFGNTIYF. The chain carries TRBV30 and TRBJ1-3, with TRBD1 as a possible D gene (5 bases). Germline lookup yields CDR1 GTSNPN and CDR2 SVGIG (reference sequence). V was trimmed by 5 bases and J by 4 bases, leaving 15 bases between them. This CDR3 has 14 residues.

V gene TRBV19 combines with J gene TRBJ2-7; D unclear. CDR1 and CDR2 (germline): LNHDA, SQIVND (reference sequence). CDR3 size: 14 residues. V lost 2 bases to trimming and J lost 2 bases, with 10 bases between them. As DNA, the CDR3 is TGTGCCAGTAGTATAAGACTTACTACCTACGAGCAGTACTTC. Its translation is CASSIRLTTYEQYF.

The chain carries TRBV5-4 and TRBJ2-5; D remains unclear. Germline V gene sequence: CDR1 SGHNT, CDR2 YYREEE (reference sequence). This CDR3 has 15 amino acids. The V and J ends lost 1 base and 2 bases respectively, with 12 bases between them. In DNA form, the CDR3 reads TGTGCCAGCAGCTTGATGGCAGGCCCTCAAGAGACCCAGTACTTC. Amino acids: CASSLMAGPQETQYF.

The chain uses TRBV5-4 and TRBJ1-6; D is possibly TRBD1 (5 bases). The CDR3 is 13 residues long. The V gene's germline CDR1 is SGHNT and CDR2 YYREEE (reference sequence). V dropped 4 bases and J dropped 6 bases, with 8 bases sitting between them. CDR3 sequence reads: CASSTGGNSPLHF. CDR3 in DNA: TGTGCCAGCAGCACCGGGGGTAATTCACCCCTCCACTTT. The complete variable domain, with remaining parts taken from reference TRBV5-4 and TRBJ1-6, reads ETGVTQSPTHLIKTRGQQVTLRCSSQSGHNTVSWYQQALGQGPQFIFQYYREEENGRGNFPPRFSGLQFPNYSSELNVNALELDDSALYLCASSTGGNSPLHFGNGTRLTVT.

V and J are TRBV7-3 and TRBJ2-1; D possibly corresponds to TRBD2 (5 bases). The CDR3 is 16 amino acids. V lost 6 bases to trimming and J lost 7 bases, with 22 bases between them. Germline CDR1 SGHTA, CDR2 FQGTGA. The CDR3 sequence: CASSQSAGGTGNEQFF. CDR3 DNA sequence: TGTGCCAGCAGTCAATCGGCTGGAGGAACCGGGAATGAGCAGTTCTTC. Filled out from reference TRBV7-3 and TRBJ2-1, the complete variable domain reads GAGVSQTPSNKVTEKGKYVELRCDPISGHTALYWYRQSLGQGPEFLIYFQGTGAADDSGLPNDRFFAVRPEGSVSTLKIQRTERGDSAVYLCASSQSAGGTGNEQFFGPGTRLTVL.

The rearrangement uses TRBV18 and TRBJ1-1; a possible D gene is TRBD1 (6 bases). Germline CDR1 KGHSH, CDR2 LQKENI. The CDR3 spans 16 residues. Trimming shortened V by 3 bases and J by 2 bases, and 16 bases separated the two germline ends. The CDR3 sequence is CASSPEGGGTNTEAFF. CDR3 DNA: TGTGCCAGCTCACCCGAAGGGGGAGGGACAAACACTGAAGCTTTCTTT.

The V call is TRBV4-1, the J call TRBJ1-4; 9 nucleotides align to TRBD1. The CDR3 length is 15 residues. The V and J ends lost 2 bases and 7 bases, in that order; junction bases with no gene match: 5. Germline V CDR1 and CDR2: MGHRA, YSYEKL. For the CDR3, the DNA is TGCGCCAGCAGCCAACCAGGGACAGGGACTGAAAAACTGTTTTTT. It translates to CASSQPGTGTEKLFF.

This clone was seen once. The chain uses TRBV6-5 and TRBJ1-2; D ambiguous. The CDR3 consists of 13 residues. The V end lost 2 bases, the J end lost 3 bases, and 7 bases lay between the germline ends. Germline V gene data show CDR1 as MNHEY and CDR2 as SVGAGI. The CDR3 DNA is TGTGCCAGCAGTTACGAACGGGACTATGGCTACACCTTC. Its protein product is CASSYERDYGYTF.

This rearrangement joins TRBV3-1 (or the pseudogene TRBV3-2) to TRBJ1-1; perhaps TRBD1 as D (5 bases). CDR1 and CDR2 from the germline V gene are LGHDT and YNNKEL (reference sequence). With 5 bases removed from V and 1 base from J, the gap between germline ends came to 14 bases. The length of the CDR3 is 15 residues. CDR3 sequence (DNA): TGTGCCAGCAGCGAAACGGGCGGGGGGAACACTGAAGCTTTCTTT. Protein product: CASSETGGGNTEAFF.

V is TRBV11-2 and J is TRBJ1-1; the D gene is possibly TRBD1 (6 bases). The germline V gene encodes CDR1 SGHAT and CDR2 FQNNGV. V was shortened by 0 bases and J by 4 bases, with 15 bases between the two germline ends. The CDR3 spans 16 residues. The CDR3 region has the DNA TGTGCCAGCAGCTTAGATCAGGGGTCGGTAATCACTGAAGCTTTCTTT. Amino acid sequence: CASSLDQGSVITEAFF.

The chain employs TRBV28 and TRBJ1-5; D call uncertain. Trimming took off 5 bases at V and 0 bases at J, with 23 bases between the two ends. This CDR3 has 19 residues. CDR1 and CDR2 from the germline V gene are MDHEN and SYDVKM. CDR3 loop: CASSIFDPKRVGSNQPQHF. The CDR3 DNA sequence: TGTGCCAGCAGTATTTTTGATCCTAAGCGGGTGGGTAGCAATCAGCCCCAGCATTTT. Supplemented by reference TRBV28 and TRBJ1-5, the full variable domain reads DVKVTQSSRYLVKRTGEKVFLECVQDMDHENMFWYRQDPGLGLRLIYFSYDVKMKEKGDIPEGYSVSREKKERFSLILESASTNQTSMYLCASSIFDPKRVGSNQPQHFGDGTRLSIL.

The rearrangement links TRBV7-2 to TRBJ2-1, with 9 bases that match TRBD1. The CDR3 totals 15 residues. Germline values: CDR1 SGHTA, CDR2 FQGNSA. Unmatched junction bases numbered 5, after V lost 3 bases and J lost 5 bases. This CDR3 reads CASSFRRQGDNEQFF. In nucleotides, the CDR3 is TGTGCCAGCAGCTTCCGCCGACAGGGGGACAATGAGCAGTTCTTC.

The chain links TRBV6-5 to TRBJ1-5; D possibly corresponds to TRBD1 (5 bases). This CDR3 is 14 amino acids long. V dropped 6 bases and J dropped 5 bases, with 14 bases sitting between them. The germline V gene encodes CDR1 MNHEY and CDR2 SVGAGI. The CDR3 here is CASRELRAHQPQHF. Here the CDR3 DNA reads TGTGCCAGCAGGGAGCTCAGGGCCCATCAGCCCCAGCATTTT.

The CDR3: CSASSGEPLHF. The CDR3 DNA reads TGCAGTGCTAGTTCGGGGGAACCCCTCCACTTT. The chain uses TRBV20-1 and TRBJ1-6, with D perhaps matching TRBD1 (5 bases). The CDR3 has 11 residues. V gave up 3 bases and J gave up 12 bases, with 9 bases separating them. Looked up from germline, CDR1 is DFQATT and CDR2 is SNEGSKA (reference sequence).

This clone was seen a single time. The chain is built from TRBV25-1 and TRBJ1-2; D call uncertain. From germline, CDR1 is MGHDK and CDR2 SYGVNS. V lost 1 base and J lost 1, with 10 bases in between. This CDR3 is built from 15 residues. CDR3 amino acids: CASSELNGYNYGYTF. The CDR3 nucleotides read TGTGCCAGCAGTGAATTGAACGGTTATAACTATGGCTACACCTTC.

The chain uses TRBV7-9 and TRBJ2-5, with a possible D match to TRBD2 (5 bases). The CDR3 is 14 amino acids. V lost 8 bases, J lost 2 bases, and 15 bases lay in between. CDR1 and CDR2 (germline): SEHNR, FQNEAQ (reference sequence). The CDR3: CASSKNGEQETQYF. CDR3 coding DNA: TGTGCCAGCTCCAAGAACGGGGAACAAGAGACCCAGTACTTC. Drawing the rest from reference TRBV7-9 and TRBJ2-5, the complete variable domain is DTGVSQNPRHKITKRGQNVTFRCDPISEHNRLYWYRQTLGQGPEFLTYFQNEAQLEKSRLLSDRFSAERPKGSFSTLEIQRTEQGDSAMYLCASSKNGEQETQYFGPGTRLLVL.

The chain carries TRBV7-3 and TRBJ2-7; 11 nucleotides line up with TRBD2. With 4 bases clipped from V and 4 bases from J, the junction kept 0 bases outside the gene matches. The CDR3 consists of 13 residues. Germline V gene data show CDR1 as SGHTA and CDR2 as FQGTGA. In DNA form, the CDR3 reads TGTGCCAGCAGCTCTAGCGGGGGGTACGAGCAGTACTTC. Its translation is CASSSSGGYEQYF.

The genes are TRBV3-1 (or the pseudogene TRBV3-2) and TRBJ1-5; 10 bases map to TRBD1. Per germline, CDR1 LGHDT and CDR2 YNNKEL (reference sequence). Losses at the gene ends were 0 bases for V and 6 bases for J; bases not matched to a gene: 2. The CDR3 runs 15 residues. The CDR3 region is CASSQDGTGVQPQHF. CDR3 bases: TGTGCCAGCAGCCAAGATGGGACAGGGGTTCAGCCCCAGCATTTT.